Sequencing of this T cell receptor beta chain was carried out in a study of Ad26.COV2.S vaccination and SARS-CoV-2 variants. Turning to the study itself: Donor was assigned to the Ad26.COV2.S arm of trial COV1001. Ad26.COV2.S shots went into the muscle once or twice, 56 days apart.

V lost 2 bases and J lost 2, with 6 bases in between. This CDR3 is built from 13 residues. Germline V gene sequence: CDR1 MNHEY, CDR2 SMNVEV (reference sequence). Produced via immunoSEQ multiplex PCR; TCRdb's table is partial and in-frame only. The sample includes approximately 420,000 clones, approximately 87% seen only once; the top ten take about 4%. This clone has only a few counts. This sample's treatment: roughly 19 received Ad26.COV2.S at low or high dose, single or two shots; about 5 received placebo; per-sample allocation not given. Day 63 after the first injection of vaccine or placebo was the sampling time. The vaccine antigen was prefusion-stabilized Wuhan SARS-CoV-2 spike.

The chain uses TRBV27 and TRBJ1-2; D remains unclear. The specimen was peripheral blood, collected in a trial of Ad26.COV2.S vaccine versus placebo. The receptor comes from a person aged 18-65 years who received the Ad26.COV2.S COVID-19 vaccine or a placebo. CDR3 amino acids: CASSLNGNYGYTF. CDR3 DNA: TGTGCCAGCAGTTTAAACGGGAACTATGGCTACACCTTC.